This paragraph covers one T cell receptor beta chain sequence. Trimming took 5 bases from V and 4 from J, leaving 24 bases between them. CDR1 and CDR2 (germline): SGHAT, FQNNGV. The CDR3 extends over 17 amino acids. This record comes from a study of blood T cell repertoires in COVID-19. Across the study: The study drew acute and convalescent COVID-19 samples from the United States, Italy and Spain. T cells, B-cell-depleted T cells, or PBMCs provided the cDNA or gDNA that served as material.

Authors' analysis steps: Nucleated cell counts were estimated from reference gene primer amplification. The table came from immunoSEQ multiplex PCR; TCRdb's copy has only in-frame clones and leaves some out. D and trimming come from the DNA, and the V and J calls and clone size come from that table. This table has approximately 170,000 clones, roughly nine tenths appearing once. This TCR was recovered from a man aged 25-45 years with acute or convalescent COVID-19. The chain couples TRBV11-2 to TRBJ2-7; TRBD2 is a possible D gene (6 bases). Sequencing was done on a sample of peripheral blood. The CDR3 bases are TGTGCCAGCAGCATCAGATACCGGGACTCAAGAGGATACGAGCAGTACTTC. This codes for CASSIRYRDSRGYEQYF.